The 21 T cell receptor beta chains given below trace back to one sample, sequenced in a study of technical replicates of blood from several donors. Clones were sequenced by immunoSEQ multiplex PCR, and TCRdb holds only the in-frame ones, with some missing. The sample holds about 88,000 clones; just under 95% are singletons and the top ten take about 0.26%. Sample: T cells isolated from PBMCs. The receptors stem from a human donor in good health.

The chain carries TRBV21-1 and TRBJ2-7; the table's D call, TRBD1, has no DNA check behind it. TRBV21-1 is annotated as a pseudogene. The CDR3 spans 15 residues. Here the CDR3 reads CASSRRTGQPYEQYF. The DNA of the CDR3 is TGTGCCAGCAGCAGGAGGACAGGCCAACCCTACGAGCAGTACTTC.

The CDR3 loop is CASSLTSGVYEQYF. DNA of the CDR3: TGTGCCAGCAGTTTAACTAGCGGAGTCTACGAGCAGTACTTC. The V and J genes are TRBV28 and TRBJ2-7, with 8 positions matching TRBD2. CDR1 MDHEN and CDR2 SYDVKM come from the germline V gene. This CDR3 contains 14 residues. V lost 2 bases and J lost 3; bases outside the gene matches: 3.

This clone was picked up a small number of times. J is TRBJ1-1 and V is TRBV30, with D perhaps matching TRBD1 (6 bases). V lost 3 bases to trimming and J lost 0 bases, with 11 bases between them. The CDR3 sequence is 14 residues long. CDR1 and CDR2 from the germline V gene are GTSNPN and SVGIG (reference sequence). CDR3 bases: TGTGCCTGGAGCGACAGGATGATGAACACTGAAGCTTTCTTT. This translates into CAWSDRMMNTEAFF.

The V gene is TRBV28, the J gene TRBJ2-1; 7 nucleotides agree with TRBD2. The CDR3 has 16 amino acids. In germline, CDR1 is MDHEN, CDR2 SYDVKM. The V gene end was trimmed by 6 bases and the J gene end by 0 bases; junction bases not matched to a gene: 8. The DNA for the CDR3 is TGTGCCAGCAGACCGACTAGCCTGGTCTCCTACAATGAGCAGTTCTTC. Its protein is CASRPTSLVSYNEQFF.

The chain couples TRBV6-4 to TRBJ1-2, with TRBD1 identical over 7 bases. Germline values: CDR1 MRHNA, CDR2 SNTAGT. J gave up 5 bases and V 4 bases, and 10 bases lay outside the gene matches. The CDR3 loop spans 15 amino acids. This CDR3 is CASSGTGAELYGYTF. As DNA, the CDR3 is TGTGCCAGCAGTGGTACAGGGGCAGAACTTTATGGCTACACCTTC.

The chain joins TRBV5-8 to TRBJ2-7, with TRBD1 matching over 7 bases. V was clipped by 3 bases and J by 10 bases; unmatched bases: 7. Per the germline V gene, CDR1 is SGHTS and CDR2 is YDEGEE. The CDR3 has 12 amino acids. The CDR3, as DNA: TGTGCCAGCAGCTCACAGGGGCGGTATCAGTACTTC. It encodes CASSSQGRYQYF. The full variable domain, in which reference TRBV5-8 and TRBJ2-7 provide the parts outside the CDR3, is EAGVTQSPTHLIKTRGQQATLRCSPISGHTSVYWYQQALGLGLQFLLWYDEGEERNRGNFPPRFSGRQFPNYSSELNVNALELEDSALYLCASSSQGRYQYFGPGTRLTVT.

This chain connects TRBV6-5 to TRBJ1-5, with 9 bases matching TRBD1. Germline V gives CDR1 MNHEY, CDR2 SVGAGI. The CDR3 is 14 residues long. V trimming: 3 bases; J trimming: 4 bases; junction bases outside the gene matches: 1. The CDR3 DNA sequence: TGTGCCAGCAGTTATGGACAGGGGAATCAGCCCCAGCATTTT. It is translated as CASSYGQGNQPQHF.

Only one count was recorded for this clone. This chain joins TRBV6-5 and TRBJ2-7; TRBD1 matches 7 bases. The germline CDR1 and CDR2 sequences are MNHEY and SVGAGI. The ends lost 2 bases at V and 5 bases at J; junction bases unmatched: 3. This CDR3 region has 13 residues. The CDR3 sequence: CASSYRGPNEQYF. The CDR3 coding sequence is TGTGCCAGCAGTTACAGGGGGCCGAACGAGCAGTACTTC.

The V gene is TRBV30, the J gene TRBJ2-5; the match to TRBD1 covers 9 bases. Trimming removed 2 bases from V and 5 bases from J; junction bases left unmatched: 6. Germline CDR1 reads GTSNPN; CDR2 reads SVGIG (reference sequence). The CDR3 length is 14 residues. In DNA form, the CDR3 reads TGTGCCTGGAGTATAACAGGGGGCTCGGAGACCCAGTACTTC. Residues: CAWSITGGSETQYF.

The genes are TRBV6-6 and TRBJ2-1; 7 nucleotides align to TRBD2. Trimming took 5 bases from V and 2 from J; bases not matched to a gene: 6. The CDR3 extends over 15 amino acids. The germline gives CDR1 MNHNY, CDR2 SVGAGI (reference sequence). The CDR3 is CASSPVAGAYNEQFF. CDR3 nucleotide sequence: TGTGCCAGCAGTCCTGTGGCGGGAGCCTACAATGAGCAGTTCTTC.

CDR3 DNA sequence: TGTGCCAGTAGTATCCCAGGGGGGTCAGATACGCAGTATTTT. Protein product: CASSIPGGSDTQYF. The V and J genes are TRBV19 and TRBJ2-3, with D perhaps TRBD1 (7 bases). Germline loops: CDR1 LNHDA, CDR2 SQIVND (reference sequence). This CDR3 contains 14 residues. The V and J ends lost 3 bases and 4 bases respectively, with 11 bases between them.

The chain links TRBV25-1 to TRBJ2-3, with D hard to call. The CDR3 is 11 amino acids. Germline V CDR1 and CDR2: MGHDK, SYGVNS. V lost 4 bases and J 4 bases, leaving 3 bases between the germline ends. CDR3 DNA sequence: TGTGCCAGCAGTGTAGCAGATACGCAGTATTTT. This codes for CASSVADTQYF.

This chain connects TRBV5-1 to TRBJ1-2; 9 nucleotides agree with TRBD1. CDR1 and CDR2 (germline): SGHRS, YFSETQ. Trimming at V came to 3 bases and at J to 3 bases, leaving 6 bases not matched to a gene. The CDR3 loop spans 15 amino acids. The CDR3 loop is CASSSEGQGYYGYTF. The CDR3 DNA reads TGCGCCAGCAGCTCCGAAGGACAGGGGTACTATGGCTACACCTTC.

This chain links TRBV5-1 with TRBJ2-7; D may be TRBD2 (7 bases). Germline-derived CDR1 and CDR2 are SGHRS and YFSETQ. With 2 bases removed from V and 1 base from J, the gap between germline ends came to 13 bases. This CDR3 has 15 residues. For the CDR3, the DNA is TGCGCCAGCAGCTTATCGGGGGGCAGATCCTACGAGCAGTACTTC. Translating it yields CASSLSGGRSYEQYF.

The CDR3, as DNA: TGCGCCAGCAGCCAGCGTGGGCTAGCGGTCTACAATGAGCAGTTCTTC. Translating it yields CASSQRGLAVYNEQFF. The rearrangement uses TRBV4-1 and TRBJ2-1, with TRBD2 matching over 7 bases. The CDR3 sequence is 16 residues long. Germline loops: CDR1 MGHRA, CDR2 YSYEKL. V shed 3 bases, J shed 3 bases, and the junction held 8 bases outside the gene matches.

The CDR3 region is CASRNRTGVYEQYF. DNA of the CDR3: TGTGCCAGCAGGAACCGGACAGGGGTCTACGAGCAGTACTTC. The chain has TRBV2 and TRBJ2-7; TRBD1 matches at 9 bases. The CDR3 contains 14 residues. Germline V lookup: CDR1 SNHLY, CDR2 FYNNEI. V gave up 6 bases and J gave up 3 bases; unmatched junction bases: 6.

The chain recombines TRBV5-5 with TRBJ2-7; 8 nucleotides match TRBD2. Germline-derived CDR1 and CDR2 are SGHKS and YYEKEE (reference sequence). This CDR3 is 16 amino acids long. Unmatched junction bases numbered 13, after V lost 4 bases and J lost 4 bases. In nucleotides, the CDR3 is TGTGCCAGCAGCCGAGCGGGAGTCGAAATCGGGTACGAGCAGTACTTC. This encodes CASSRAGVEIGYEQYF.

The chain combines TRBV29-1 with TRBJ1-1; D is possibly TRBD1 (5 bases). Per the germline V gene, CDR1 is SQVTM and CDR2 is ANQGSEA. The V end lost 3 bases, the J end lost 0 bases, and 14 bases lay between the germline ends. The CDR3 contains 15 residues. CDR3 loop: CSVELHGGMNTEAFF. CDR3 bases: TGCAGCGTTGAGTTGCATGGGGGGATGAACACTGAAGCTTTCTTT. Supplemented by reference TRBV29-1 and TRBJ1-1, the full variable domain reads SAVISQKPSRDICQRGTSLTIQCQVDSQVTMMFWYRQQPGQSLTLIATANQGSEATYESGFVIDKFPISRPNLTFSTLTVSNMSPEDSSIYLCSVELHGGMNTEAFFGQGTRLTVV.

This chain uses TRBV7-2 with TRBJ1-2, with D maybe TRBD1 (5 bases). CDR3 length: 13 amino acids. Deletions cut 5 bases from V and 8 bases from J, with 15 bases between. The germline V gene encodes CDR1 SGHTA and CDR2 FQGNSA. For the CDR3, the DNA is TGTGCCAGCAGCCCTAGGCAGGGCGGCGGCTACACCTTC. As protein: CASSPRQGGGYTF.

The chain links TRBV10-1 to TRBJ2-2; TRBD2 aligns across 9 bases. Per the germline V gene, CDR1 is WNHNN and CDR2 is SYGVQD (reference sequence). The V gene end was trimmed by 6 bases and the J gene end by 0 bases; junction bases not matched to a gene: 5. The CDR3 spans 16 residues. The DNA for the CDR3 is TGCGCCAGCAGGTACTCTAGCGGGACGAACACCGGGGAGCTGTTTTTT. Translation gives CASRYSSGTNTGELFF.

This chain connects TRBV11-2 to TRBJ1-2, with D perhaps TRBD1 (5 bases). The germline CDR1 and CDR2 sequences are SGHAT and FQNNGV. Trimming removed 4 bases at V and 8 bases at J, with 14 bases between. The CDR3 length is 13 residues. The CDR3 bases are TGTGCCAGCAGCTCCTTTCAGGGTTACGGCTACACCTTC. It encodes CASSSFQGYGYTF.